This T cell receptor beta chain is from a study of blood T cell repertoires in COVID-19. Study as a whole: The cDNA or gDNA used as material had been derived from T cells, B-cell-depleted T cells, or PBMCs.

The authors' processing: Reference gene primer amplification yielded estimated nucleated cell counts. Sequencing used immunoSEQ multiplex PCR; TCRdb keeps in-frame clones, though not all of them. That table furnishes V, J and clone size, whereas the DNA furnished D and trimming. The table records approximately 260,000 clones, about 88% of them present only once. The V end lost 6 bases, the J end lost 2 bases, and 7 bases lay between the germline ends. The CDR3 runs to 12 residues. Source material: peripheral blood. This chain connects TRBV12-3 or TRBV12-4 to TRBJ1-2, with D maybe TRBD1 (5 bases). This receptor was identified in a woman aged 40 to 55 who had recovered from COVID-19. Here the CDR3 reads CASSRENYGYTF. CDR3 sequence (DNA): TGTGCCAGCAGCAGGGAAAACTATGGCTACACCTTC.